This T cell receptor beta chain was retrieved from a study of T cells in Graves' hyperthyroidism and ophthalmopathy. The TCR beta CDR3 regions underwent amplification using RNA transcripts as the source. With the HTBI primer set, the TCR CDR3 went through a first round of RT-PCR. TCRdb redid the calling of the multiplex PCR reads with MiXCR, one entry per CDR3 protein. The table lists under 700,000 distinct CDR3 sequences, 46% of them singletons. The clonotype was recovered from a woman between 18 and 29 years old with Graves' hyperthyroidism. The sequencing sample was made of peripheral blood or thyroid tissue (not recorded which).

In nucleotides, the CDR3 is TGCAGCGTTCAGACAGGGTTTGGGGGCTACACCTTC. Residues: CSVQTGFGGYTF. This chain connects TRBV29-1 to TRBJ1-2; TRBD1 matches at 7 bases. Trimming cost V 5 bases and J 8 bases; bases outside gene matches: 8. CDR3 length: 12 amino acids. Germline values: CDR1 SQVTM, CDR2 ANQGSEA.